A single sample gave rise to the 25 T cell receptor beta chains below, sequenced in a study of blood T cell repertoires in COVID-19. Some clones are missing from TCRdb's copy, which holds only in-frame ones; the method was immunoSEQ multiplex PCR. The data contain about 290,000 clones, nearly 90% of them singletons. The source material was peripheral blood. Source of these receptors: a woman aged 25-40 years with COVID-19, enrolled during active disease.

This clone was seen only a few times. The chain employs TRBV18 and TRBJ2-2; a weak D match, TRBD1 (5 bases). This CDR3 contains 15 residues. The germline V and J ends were trimmed by 3 bases and 4 bases, with 12 bases remaining between them. The V gene's germline CDR1 is KGHSH and CDR2 LQKENI. In DNA, the CDR3 is TGTGCCAGCTCACCTGGACACCGAGGCACCGGGGAGCTGTTTTTT. Translated, it gives CASSPGHRGTGELFF.

This clone occurred a few times. The chain recombines TRBV6-5 with TRBJ1-2; D is uncertain. CDR1 and CDR2 (germline): MNHEY, SVGAGI. The CDR3 covers 13 residues. The V gene lost 6 bases and the J gene lost 3 bases, with 11 bases spanning the gap. The chain's CDR3 is CASSRWSYYGYTF. The CDR3 nucleotides are TGTGCCAGCAGCCGATGGAGCTACTATGGCTACACCTTC.

V gene TRBV6-2 or TRBV6-3 combines with J gene TRBJ1-1; a weak D match, TRBD1 (5 bases). The V gene's germline CDR1 is MNHEY and CDR2 SVGEGT. The CDR3 loop spans 14 amino acids. Trimming took 5 bases from V and 1 from J, leaving 11 bases between them. The CDR3 bases are TGTGCCAGCAGTACGCCTCAGGGGAACACTGAAGCTTTCTTT. The encoded protein is CASSTPQGNTEAFF.

This clone was counted a few times. CDR3 protein: CASSEGSSYEQYF. CDR3 nucleotide sequence: TGTGCCAGCAGTGAAGGGAGCTCCTACGAGCAGTACTTC. The gene calls are TRBV6-4 and TRBJ2-7; perhaps TRBD2 as D (5 bases). The CDR3 sequence is 13 residues long. V lost 3 bases, J lost 0 bases, and 6 bases lay in between. The germline V gene encodes CDR1 MRHNA and CDR2 SNTAGT.

This chain joins TRBV19 and TRBJ2-1, with 12 bases fitting TRBD2. Germline trimming cut 5 bases from V and 0 bases from J; bases unmatched to any gene: 5. The germline CDR1 and CDR2 sequences are LNHDA and SQIVND (reference sequence). The CDR3 runs 17 residues. This CDR3 reads CASSPRLAGVSYNEQFF. CDR3 DNA sequence: TGTGCCAGTAGTCCCAGACTAGCGGGGGTCTCCTACAATGAGCAGTTCTTC.

In its sample, this clone was seen a few times. The rearrangement links TRBV28 to TRBJ2-7, with D perhaps matching TRBD2 (5 bases). In germline, CDR1 is MDHEN, CDR2 SYDVKM. The CDR3 loop spans 19 amino acids. Trimming cost V 4 bases and J 3 bases, with 28 bases left between them. CDR3 DNA: TGTGCCAGCAGTTCCAAAACGGTCCGGGGTCTCCGCTTCCACTACGAGCAGTACTTC. Encoded protein: CASSSKTVRGLRFHYEQYF.

The chain combines TRBV5-5 with TRBJ1-1; 7 bases line up with TRBD1. V was clipped by 0 bases and J by 4 bases; unmatched bases: 6. The germline V gene has CDR1 SGHKS and CDR2 YYEKEE (reference sequence). The CDR3 is made up of 15 amino acids. The CDR3 bases are TGTGCCAGCAGCTTGGGCCCGGGACAGTCCACTGAAGCTTTCTTT. Translating it yields CASSLGPGQSTEAFF.

V and J are TRBV7-2 and TRBJ2-2, with D possibly matching TRBD2 (6 bases). Germline V gene data show CDR1 as SGHTA and CDR2 as FQGNSA. With 5 bases removed from V and 8 bases from J, the gap between germline ends came to 15 bases. There are 14 residues in the CDR3. CDR3 sequence (DNA): TGTGCCAGCAGCCACCCGGGGACTGGGGGGGAGCTGTTTTTT. Translated: CASSHPGTGGELFF.

The chain has TRBV11-1 and TRBJ2-2; 10 bases are a match to TRBD2. Germline V lookup: CDR1 SGHAT, CDR2 FQDESV (reference sequence). This CDR3 comprises 13 residues. J lost 5 bases, V lost 8 bases, and 2 bases had no gene match. Here the CDR3 DNA reads TGTGCCAGCCAGCGGGGGGGGACCGGGGAGCTGTTTTTT. This codes for CASQRGGTGELFF.

This clone was seen just once. The rearrangement uses TRBV27 and TRBJ1-2, with D perhaps TRBD1 (5 bases). This CDR3 has 16 residues. The V and J ends lost 5 bases and 0 bases respectively, with 16 bases between them. In germline, CDR1 is MNHEY, CDR2 SMNVEV (reference sequence). The CDR3 reads CASSPSAGETNYGYTF. The CDR3 DNA reads as TGTGCCAGCAGTCCGTCCGCGGGGGAAACTAACTATGGCTACACCTTC.

The rearrangement joins TRBV7-8 to TRBJ1-5, with D perhaps TRBD1 (5 bases). The germline V gene has CDR1 SGHVS and CDR2 FQNEAQ. This CDR3 is built from 14 residues. Trimming took 4 bases from V and 3 from J, leaving 10 bases between them. In DNA form, the CDR3 reads TGTGCCAGCAGCTCAGGACACGCCAATCAGCCCCAGCATTTT. This codes for CASSSGHANQPQHF.

The chain links TRBV3-1 (or the pseudogene TRBV3-2) to TRBJ2-7, with no clear D. The CDR3 consists of 13 residues. The V gene lost 4 bases and the J gene lost 2 bases, with 9 bases spanning the gap. CDR1 LGHDT and CDR2 YNNKEL come from the germline V gene (reference sequence). The CDR3 spells CASSPFQTYEQYF. CDR3 DNA sequence: TGTGCCAGCAGCCCTTTTCAGACCTACGAGCAGTACTTC.

The chain carries TRBV5-6 and TRBJ1-1; 7 bases map to TRBD1. CDR3 length: 14 residues. Germline values: CDR1 SGHDT, CDR2 YYEEEE. Trimming took 0 bases from V and 5 from J; bases not matched to a gene: 4. The CDR3 loop reads CASSLGQGYTEAFF. In nucleotides, the CDR3 is TGTGCCAGCAGCTTGGGACAGGGATATACTGAAGCTTTCTTT. Together with reference TRBV5-6 and TRBJ1-1, the CDR3 gives the full variable domain: DAGVTQSPTHLIKTRGQQVTLRCSPKSGHDTVSWYQQALGQGPQFIFQYYEEEERQRGNFPDRFSGHQFPNYSSELNVNALLLGDSALYLCASSLGQGYTEAFFGQGTRLTVV.

The rearrangement joins TRBV7-9 to TRBJ2-5, with 7 bases aligning to TRBD1. The CDR3 has 14 residues. The ends lost 7 bases at V and 3 bases at J; junction bases unmatched: 8. CDR1 and CDR2 (germline): SEHNR, FQNEAQ (reference sequence). CDR3 amino acids: CASMGDSVKETQYF. CDR3 DNA: TGTGCCAGCATGGGGGACAGCGTTAAAGAGACCCAGTACTTC.

Here the CDR3 reads CASSLSGLAAYNEQFF. The CDR3 nucleotides are TGCGCCAGCAGCTTGTCTGGACTAGCGGCCTACAATGAGCAGTTCTTC. This rearrangement joins TRBV5-1 to TRBJ2-1; TRBD2 matches 10 bases. The germline V gene has CDR1 SGHRS and CDR2 YFSETQ. The CDR3 runs to 16 residues. Trimming removed 1 base from V and 2 bases from J; junction bases left unmatched: 3.

The CDR3 region has the DNA TGCGCCAGCAGCCCACTTAGCCCACCCGGGGAGCTGTTTTTT. Translation: CASSPLSPPGELFF. The V call is TRBV4-1, the J call TRBJ2-2; no reliable D call. Germline V CDR1 and CDR2: MGHRA, YSYEKL. The CDR3 contains 14 residues. Trimming shortened V by 4 bases and J by 6 bases, and 12 bases separated the two germline ends.

The CDR3: CASGAPGYTF. The CDR3 DNA is TGTGCCAGCGGGGCCCCGGGCTACACCTTC. The rearrangement uses TRBV2 and TRBJ1-2, with TRBD1 as a possible D gene (5 bases). The germline gives CDR1 SNHLY, CDR2 FYNNEI. The V end was cut by 8 bases, the J end by 8 bases, with 9 bases between. This CDR3 spans 10 amino acids.

This rearrangement joins TRBV9 to TRBJ2-6; D is possibly TRBD1 (5 bases). Per germline, CDR1 SGDLS and CDR2 YYNGEE. V was cut by 0 bases and J by 3 bases, with 13 bases left in between. The CDR3 runs 17 residues. The CDR3 sequence is CASSVGVGHLGANVLTF. CDR3 coding DNA: TGTGCCAGCAGCGTAGGGGTGGGGCATCTTGGGGCCAACGTCCTGACTTTC.

The V gene is TRBV18, the J gene TRBJ1-1, with D hard to call. Germline CDR1 is KGHSH and CDR2 is LQKENI. V shed 3 bases and J shed 1 base, with 9 bases lying between them. CDR3 size: 14 residues. In DNA form, the CDR3 reads TGTGCCAGCTCACCTGACATACAGAACACTGAAGCTTTCTTT. It codes for CASSPDIQNTEAFF. Combining the CDR3 with reference TRBV18 and TRBJ1-1 gives the whole variable domain NAGVMQNPRHLVRRRGQEARLRCSPMKGHSHVYWYRQLPEEGLKFMVYLQKENIIDESGMPKERFSAEFPKEGPSILRIQQVVRGDSAAYFCASSPDIQNTEAFFGQGTRLTVV.

The chain uses TRBV5-1 and TRBJ1-1; D gene uncertain. Germline loops: CDR1 SGHRS, CDR2 YFSETQ. This CDR3 is 13 amino acids long. The ends were cut back, 1 base at V and 0 bases at J, with 4 bases in the middle. DNA for the CDR3: TGCGCCAGCAGCTTGACAGTGAACACTGAAGCTTTCTTT. Its protein is CASSLTVNTEAFF.

The V and J genes are TRBV5-6 and TRBJ2-1, with a weak D call TRBD1 (5 bases). The V end was cut by 1 base, the J end by 9 bases, with 17 bases between. Germline CDR1 and CDR2: SGHDT and YYEEEE. This CDR3 comprises 15 residues. CDR3 DNA sequence: TGTGCCAGCAGCTTGAATGGTGGGGCACGCAGTGAGCAGTTCTTC. Translated: CASSLNGGARSEQFF. The full variable domain, rest sourced from reference TRBV5-6 and TRBJ2-1, is DAGVTQSPTHLIKTRGQQVTLRCSPKSGHDTVSWYQQALGQGPQFIFQYYEEEERQRGNFPDRFSGHQFPNYSSELNVNALLLGDSALYLCASSLNGGARSEQFFGPGTRLTVL.

Here the CDR3 reads CASSEGRQGRNEQFF. CDR3 in DNA: TGTGCCAGCAGTGAAGGTCGACAGGGGCGTAATGAGCAGTTCTTC. V and J are TRBV2 and TRBJ2-1; 8 bases are a match to TRBD1. In germline, CDR1 is SNHLY, CDR2 FYNNEI. Trimming at V came to 1 base and at J to 7 bases, leaving 6 bases not matched to a gene. The CDR3 loop spans 15 amino acids.

This clone appeared a few times. The CDR3 DNA is TGTGCCAGCAGTTGGTTCGGGGTGAGCGTAGGAAAACTGTTTTTT. This gives the protein CASSWFGVSVGKLFF. J is TRBJ1-4 and V is TRBV28, with D unresolved. The length of the CDR3 is 15 residues. The V gene's germline CDR1 is MDHEN and CDR2 SYDVKM. Trimming stripped 4 bases from V and 10 bases from J, with 19 bases between.

This clone was counted between two and nine times. This chain joins TRBV30 and TRBJ1-2; tentatively, D is TRBD1 (5 bases). Germline V lookup: CDR1 GTSNPN, CDR2 SVGIG (reference sequence). The germline V and J ends were trimmed by 4 bases and 6 bases, with 27 bases remaining between them. This CDR3 is built from 17 residues. CDR3 region: CAWNLTSGNSMKNGYTF. The CDR3 nucleotides read TGTGCCTGGAATCTAACTTCAGGGAATTCGATGAAGAATGGCTACACCTTC.

This chain uses TRBV18 with TRBJ1-3; 7 positions agree with TRBD1. The CDR3 consists of 15 residues. V lost 3 bases, J lost 4 bases, and 6 bases stayed unmatched. Per germline, CDR1 KGHSH and CDR2 LQKENI. CDR3 residues: CASSPRGGPGNTIYF. For the CDR3, the DNA is TGTGCCAGCTCACCGCGAGGGGGCCCCGGAAACACCATATATTTT. Full variable domain (rest looked up from reference TRBV18 and TRBJ1-3): NAGVMQNPRHLVRRRGQEARLRCSPMKGHSHVYWYRQLPEEGLKFMVYLQKENIIDESGMPKERFSAEFPKEGPSILRIQQVVRGDSAAYFCASSPRGGPGNTIYFGEGSWLTVV.